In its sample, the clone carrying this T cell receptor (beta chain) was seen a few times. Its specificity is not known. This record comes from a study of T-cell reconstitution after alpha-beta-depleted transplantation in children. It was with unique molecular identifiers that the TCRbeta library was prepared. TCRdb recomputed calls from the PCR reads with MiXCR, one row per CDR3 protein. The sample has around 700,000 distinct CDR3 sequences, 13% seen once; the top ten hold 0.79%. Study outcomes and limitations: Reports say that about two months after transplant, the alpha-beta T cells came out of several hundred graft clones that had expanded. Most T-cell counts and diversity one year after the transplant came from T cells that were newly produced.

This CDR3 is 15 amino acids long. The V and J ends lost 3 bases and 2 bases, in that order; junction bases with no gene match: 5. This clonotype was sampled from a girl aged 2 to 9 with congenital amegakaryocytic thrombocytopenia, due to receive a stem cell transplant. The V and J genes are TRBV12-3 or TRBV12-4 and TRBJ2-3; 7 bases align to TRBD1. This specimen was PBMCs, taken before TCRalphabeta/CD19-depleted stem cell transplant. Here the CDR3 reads CASSFTGANTDTQYF. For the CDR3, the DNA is TGTGCCAGCAGTTTTACAGGGGCCAACACAGATACGCAGTATTTT.